The next 16 T cell receptor beta chains were all read from a single sample in a study of cytomegalovirus exposure and HLA in healthy donors. Primers for the PCR totalled 60 Vbeta and 13 Jbeta. Produced via immunoSEQ multiplex PCR; TCRdb's table is partial and in-frame only. Of roughly 150,000 clones listed, around 80% were seen once; the top ten hold approximately 4.3%. The sequenced sample was PBMCs. The receptors were gathered from a man aged 30 to 39 in good health.

This clone was observed a handful of times. The rearrangement links TRBV28 to TRBJ1-2; D gene unclear. Trimming took off 3 bases at V and 4 bases at J, with 9 bases between the two ends. Germline CDR1 MDHEN, CDR2 SYDVKM. The CDR3 runs 13 residues. This chain's CDR3 is CASSLAVSYGYTF. CDR3 bases: TGTGCCAGCAGTTTGGCGGTTTCCTATGGCTACACCTTC.

V gene TRBV4-1 combines with J gene TRBJ2-1; 11 nucleotides line up with TRBD2. With 9 bases clipped from V and 5 bases from J, the junction kept 3 bases outside the gene matches. The CDR3 extends over 13 amino acids. Germline loops: CDR1 MGHRA, CDR2 YSYEKL. The CDR3 region is CASRLAGNNEQFF. CDR3 DNA: TGCGCCAGTAGACTAGCGGGGAACAATGAGCAGTTCTTC.

In its sample, this clone was seen once. The V call is TRBV12-5, the J call TRBJ2-2; weak D call: TRBD1 (5 bases). The CDR3 contains 23 residues. Trimming cost V 6 bases and J 1 base, with 36 bases left between them. Germline values: CDR1 LGHNT, CDR2 FRNRAP. DNA for the CDR3: TGTGCTAGTGGACCCGACAGAGGTCCCGACCCTGCCCGTTGGCCCTGGAACACCGGGGAGCTGTTTTTT. Residues: CASGPDRGPDPARWPWNTGELFF.

The genes are TRBV19 and TRBJ2-3, with a tentative D call TRBD1 (6 bases). The V and J ends lost 0 bases and 8 bases respectively, with 21 bases between them. The CDR3 runs to 17 residues. The germline gives CDR1 LNHDA, CDR2 SQIVND (reference sequence). For the CDR3, the DNA is TGTGCCAGTAGTATAGATCCCGGCAGGGGTGATGGAGGTACGCAGTATTTT. Protein product: CASSIDPGRGDGGTQYF.

The DNA for the CDR3 is TGTGCCAGCAGGTACAGGGGGACGGGAACCTACGAGCAGTACTTC. Translating it yields CASRYRGTGTYEQYF. The genes are TRBV6-5 and TRBJ2-7, with 8 bases aligning to TRBD1. Germline assignment: CDR1 MNHEY and CDR2 SVGAGI. V was pared by 6 bases and J by 2 bases, with 9 bases of the junction left unmatched. CDR3 length equals 15 residues.

The V gene is TRBV4-3, the J gene TRBJ1-1; 8 bases match TRBD1. With V trimmed by 2 bases and J by 6 bases, 2 bases remained unmatched. Germline V gene sequence: CDR1 LGHNA, CDR2 YSLEER. The CDR3 is 13 amino acids. DNA for the CDR3: TGCGCCAGCAGCCAACCGGGACAGGCTGAAGCTTTCTTT. This sequence encodes CASSQPGQAEAFF.

CDR3 residues: CSVERQAGGTQYF. CDR3 sequence (DNA): TGCAGCGTTGAACGGCAGGCCGGAGGGACCCAGTACTTC. The genes are TRBV29-1 and TRBJ2-5, with D maybe TRBD2 (5 bases). With 2 bases removed from V and 7 bases from J, the gap between germline ends came to 14 bases. The CDR3 spans 13 residues. From germline, CDR1 is SQVTM and CDR2 ANQGSEA. Combining the CDR3 with reference TRBV29-1 and TRBJ2-5 gives the whole variable domain SAVISQKPSRDICQRGTSLTIQCQVDSQVTMMFWYRQQPGQSLTLIATANQGSEATYESGFVIDKFPISRPNLTFSTLTVSNMSPEDSSIYLCSVERQAGGTQYFGPGTRLLVL.

In nucleotides, the CDR3 is TGTGCCAGCAGTTTATGGGGGGGCGGGAGGACCGGGGAGCTGTTTTTT. Its protein product is CASSLWGGGRTGELFF. The V call is TRBV27, the J call TRBJ2-2, with 8 bases that match TRBD2. The germline V gene encodes CDR1 MNHEY and CDR2 SMNVEV (reference sequence). V lost 1 base, J lost 5 bases, and 6 bases stayed unmatched. This CDR3 has 16 amino acids.

The J gene is TRBJ2-1, the V gene TRBV6-1; D might be TRBD2 (6 bases). CDR1 is MNHNS, CDR2 SASEGT, per germline. The V end was cut by 1 base, the J end by 2 bases, with 12 bases between. The CDR3 consists of 16 residues. CDR3 sequence (DNA): TGTGCCAGCAGTGAAGTCGGGGGAGGAACCTACAATGAGCAGTTCTTC. Its translation: CASSEVGGGTYNEQFF.

The chain carries TRBV28 and TRBJ2-7; 7 nucleotides match TRBD1. The CDR3 is made up of 16 amino acids. CDR1 and CDR2 from the germline V gene are MDHEN and SYDVKM. Unmatched junction bases numbered 11, after V lost 6 bases and J lost 0 bases. CDR3 protein: CASSYRQGKNSYEQYF. DNA of the CDR3: TGTGCCAGCAGCTATAGACAGGGTAAAAACTCCTACGAGCAGTACTTC.

This rearrangement joins TRBV2 to TRBJ1-5; D may be TRBD1 (5 bases). The germline V gene has CDR1 SNHLY and CDR2 FYNNEI. The CDR3 contains 14 residues. V was cut by 7 bases and J by 1 base, with 11 bases left in between. CDR3 region: CASNGRVSNQPQHF. CDR3 coding DNA: TGTGCCAGCAATGGCAGGGTAAGCAATCAGCCCCAGCATTTT.

The chain combines TRBV29-1 with TRBJ1-5; 9 bases are a match to TRBD1. The CDR3 is made up of 14 amino acids. V was pared by 5 bases and J by 1 base, with 3 bases of the junction left unmatched. Germline CDR1 SQVTM, CDR2 ANQGSEA. The CDR3 bases are TGCAGCGTTCAGACAGGGGGGAGCAATCAGCCCCAGCATTTT. Amino acids: CSVQTGGSNQPQHF.

J is TRBJ2-1 and V is TRBV7-8; 10 bases line up with TRBD2. J gave up 5 bases and V 4 bases, and 14 bases lay outside the gene matches. The CDR3 spans 18 residues. CDR1 SGHVS and CDR2 FQNEAQ come from the germline V gene. CDR3: CASSSRRGWLAGDNEQFF. CDR3 DNA: TGTGCCAGCAGCTCCAGGAGGGGGTGGCTAGCGGGGGACAATGAGCAGTTCTTC.

The chain combines TRBV15 with TRBJ1-1; D call uncertain. Trimming pared 0 bases from V and 8 bases from J, leaving 10 bases between. Germline lookup yields CDR1 LNHNV and CDR2 YYDKDF (reference sequence). The length of the CDR3 is 13 residues. CDR3 nucleotides: TGTGCCACCAGCAGAGATTTCCCTAACGAAGCTTTCTTT. Its protein product is CATSRDFPNEAFF.

The rearrangement uses TRBV14 and TRBJ1-1, with D unclear. This CDR3 has 16 residues. The germline V and J ends were trimmed by 0 bases and 0 bases, with 11 bases remaining between them. Germline V gene data show CDR1 as SGHDN and CDR2 as FVKESK. CDR3 protein: CASSQDYGGLNTEAFF. CDR3 coding DNA: TGTGCCAGCAGCCAAGATTACGGAGGATTGAACACTGAAGCTTTCTTT.

The V and J genes are TRBV6-5 and TRBJ2-3; D possibly corresponds to TRBD2 (5 bases). CDR1 is MNHEY and CDR2 is SVGAGI in the germline V gene. The CDR3 spans 11 residues. The V end was cut by 4 bases, the J end by 10 bases, with 9 bases between. As DNA, the CDR3 is TGTGCCAGCAGTTCCTCGAGGGCGCAGTATTTT. Amino acid sequence: CASSSSRAQYF.